This TCR beta chain was profiled in a study of CD8 T cells in ankylosing spondylitis. This CDR3 is built from 15 residues. Germline assignment: CDR1 LGHDT and CDR2 YNNKEL (reference sequence). With 6 bases clipped from V and 5 bases from J, the junction kept 8 bases outside the gene matches. TCRdb re-called the 5' RACE reads through MiXCR, storing one row per CDR3 protein. The sample comprises 310,000 or so distinct CDR3 sequences, 20% of which are singletons, and roughly 8% rests with the top ten. Sequenced: blood, either unsorted or a sorted T cell fraction (not recorded which). The sequence came from a male donor with ankylosing spondylitis or in good health (not recorded which). The gene calls are TRBV3-1 and TRBJ2-5; 11 positions agree with TRBD1. The CDR3 DNA reads as TGTGCCAGCAGACGGACAGGGGGCGCGAAGGAGACCCAGTACTTC. This codes for CASRRTGGAKETQYF.